This T cell receptor (beta chain) was found in a study of OX40 agonist ivuxolimab in advanced cancers. Study in general: Patients undergoing dose escalation presented with hepatocellular carcinoma, melanoma, renal cell or head and neck cancer. Males comprised around four fifths of the group, whose mean age was approximately 62 years (range about 23 to 80).

Study results and caveats: The expanded peripheral T cells' antigen specificity was not determined.

As concerns this clone: What it recognizes is unknown.

Only in-frame clones appear in the TCRdb table, and some are missing; sequencing was by immunoSEQ multiplex PCR. This sample has some 45,000 clones; around 84% occur once, and the top ten carry just over 20%. This TCR came from an adult with an advanced solid tumor such as melanoma, head and neck, liver or kidney cancer. The sequences come from CD4+ or CD8+ T cells sorted from blood, collected in a trial of the OX40 agonist ivuxolimab.

The DNA of the CDR3 is TGCGCCAGCAGCCAACCCGACAGGGGGCGAGGCTACACCTTC. This gives the protein CASSQPDRGRGYTF. V gene TRBV4-3 combines with J gene TRBJ1-2, with 10 nucleotides matching TRBD1. Germline V gives CDR1 LGHNA, CDR2 YSLEER. V gave up 2 bases and J gave up 8 bases; unmatched junction bases: 5. This CDR3 spans 14 amino acids.